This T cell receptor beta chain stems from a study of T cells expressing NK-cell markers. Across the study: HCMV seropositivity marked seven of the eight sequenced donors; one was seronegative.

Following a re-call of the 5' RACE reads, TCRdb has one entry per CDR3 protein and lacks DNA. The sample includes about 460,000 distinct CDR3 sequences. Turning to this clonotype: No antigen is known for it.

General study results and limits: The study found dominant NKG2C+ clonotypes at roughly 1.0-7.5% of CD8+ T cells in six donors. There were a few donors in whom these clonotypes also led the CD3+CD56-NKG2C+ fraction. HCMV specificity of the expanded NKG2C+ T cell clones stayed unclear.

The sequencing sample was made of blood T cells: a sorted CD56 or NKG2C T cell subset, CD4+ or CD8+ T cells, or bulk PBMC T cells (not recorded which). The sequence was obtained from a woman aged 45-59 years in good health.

The CDR3 spells CASTAGAGDTDTQYF. The rearrangement links TRBV7-2 to TRBJ2-3; TCRdb lists TRBD1, though no DNA is available to test this call. Germline V gene data show CDR1 as SGHTA and CDR2 as FQGNSA. The CDR3 is made up of 15 amino acids.